This entry lists 29 T cell receptor beta chains sequenced from one sample in a study of shared clonotypes between healthy human individuals. Produced via immunoSEQ multiplex PCR; TCRdb's table is partial and in-frame only. The repertoire holds about 820,000 clones, around 93% seen once, with less than 25% in the top ten. CD45RO-negative CD8 cells positively selected for CCR7 made up the naive population, which excluded terminally differentiated effector memory CD45RA+ cells. Sample: naive CD8+ T cells sorted from blood. These receptors all stem from a man aged 25 to 40 in good health.

The chain carries TRBV27 and TRBJ2-7; D not resolved. Germline lookup yields CDR1 MNHEY and CDR2 SMNVEV (reference sequence). The CDR3 spans 13 residues. Trimming shortened V by 0 bases and J by 2 bases, and 5 bases separated the two germline ends. The CDR3 DNA sequence: TGTGCCAGCAGTTTATCCCTGGCCTACGAGCAGTACTTC. It codes for CASSLSLAYEQYF.

This clone has a single count. The gene calls are TRBV5-5 and TRBJ2-3, with 11 bases aligning to TRBD2. The CDR3 loop spans 15 amino acids. V gave up 3 bases and J gave up 2 bases; unmatched junction bases: 2. CDR1 is SGHKS and CDR2 is YYEKEE in the germline V gene (reference sequence). CDR3 coding DNA: TGTGCCAGCAGCTCGGGACTAGCGGTCACAGATACGCAGTATTTT. Protein: CASSSGLAVTDTQYF.

Of note for this clone: Sequence at one end of the junction differs from germline and may be a read error. V gene TRBV7-2 combines with J gene TRBJ1-1; tentative D call: TRBD1 (5 bases). Germline V gives CDR1 SGHTA, CDR2 FQGNSA. The CDR3 is made up of 14 amino acids. CDR3 region: CARRETGMNTEAFF. The CDR3 DNA reads TGTGCCCGCAGGGAAACCGGCATGAACACTGAAGCTTTCTTT.

This clone occurred a few times. The chain has TRBV9 and TRBJ2-7; 7 bases fit TRBD2. Losses at the gene ends were 0 bases for V and 7 bases for J; bases not matched to a gene: 7. The CDR3 is 14 residues long. CDR1 SGDLS and CDR2 YYNGEE come from the germline V gene. Here the CDR3 reads CASSVDRGSWEQYF. The CDR3 DNA follows: TGTGCCAGCAGCGTAGATCGCGGGAGTTGGGAGCAGTACTTC.

The chain employs TRBV6-1 and TRBJ2-2; D is ambiguous. The V end lost 2 bases, the J end lost 0 bases, and 4 bases lay between the germline ends. Per germline, CDR1 MNHNS and CDR2 SASEGT. The CDR3 runs 14 residues. CDR3 coding DNA: TGTGCCAGCAGTGAAAGGACGAACACCGGGGAGCTGTTTTTT. This translates into CASSERTNTGELFF.

The chain couples TRBV16 to TRBJ1-5; possibly TRBD1 for D (6 bases). Germline lookup yields CDR1 KGHSY and CDR2 FQNENV. The CDR3 runs 15 residues. V lost 5 bases, J lost 7 bases, and 18 bases lay in between. The CDR3 reads CASSVGTGHGQPQHF. In DNA, the CDR3 is TGTGCCAGCAGCGTAGGTACAGGGCACGGGCAGCCCCAGCATTTT.

This chain uses TRBV9 with TRBJ2-7, with D unclear. CDR3 length: 15 residues. V was trimmed by 4 bases and J by 4 bases, leaving 18 bases between them. Germline loops: CDR1 SGDLS, CDR2 YYNGEE. CDR3 sequence reads: CASSPSVQALYEQYF. The CDR3 DNA reads TGTGCCAGCAGCCCCAGTGTTCAGGCGCTATACGAGCAGTACTTC.

The chain combines TRBV11-2 with TRBJ2-7, with D unclear. The germline V gene has CDR1 SGHAT and CDR2 FQNNGV. The CDR3 is 14 amino acids. The germline V and J ends were trimmed by 1 base and 5 bases, with 12 bases remaining between them. CDR3 nucleotides: TGTGCCAGCAGCTTAGCGGACCTTGTACACGAGCAGTACTTC. It translates to CASSLADLVHEQYF.

This rearrangement joins TRBV27 to TRBJ2-3; D is possibly TRBD2 (6 bases). V lost 7 bases and J lost 1, with 12 bases in between. Per the germline V gene, CDR1 is MNHEY and CDR2 is SMNVEV (reference sequence). This CDR3 region has 14 residues. CDR3 in DNA: TGTGCCAGCACGCGGGGCGGGGGCACAGATACGCAGTATTTT. The encoded protein is CASTRGGGTDTQYF.

The chain carries TRBV18 and TRBJ2-6, with 7 positions matching TRBD1. The V gene's germline CDR1 is KGHSH and CDR2 LQKENI. The CDR3 runs 17 residues. Trimming cost V 6 bases and J 1 base; bases outside gene matches: 9. This CDR3 is CASSLPGRGSGANVLTF. The DNA for the CDR3 is TGTGCCAGCTCCCTCCCTGGCAGGGGGTCTGGGGCCAACGTCCTGACTTTC.

The rearrangement links TRBV19 to TRBJ1-2, with 7 bases matching TRBD1. Germline CDR1 and CDR2: LNHDA and SQIVND (reference sequence). Losses at the gene ends were 7 bases for V and 4 bases for J; bases not matched to a gene: 12. The CDR3 is 15 residues long. The DNA of the CDR3 is TGTGCCAGTATGAACAACAGGGGTAGTGGCTATGGCTACACCTTC. As protein: CASMNNRGSGYGYTF.

This chain uses TRBV4-1 with TRBJ2-5, with D tentatively TRBD2 (6 bases). Trimming stripped 2 bases from V and 4 bases from J, with 14 bases between. Germline lookup yields CDR1 MGHRA and CDR2 YSYEKL. The CDR3 consists of 15 residues. CDR3 coding DNA: TGCGCCAGCAGCCAACCCCTGGGACTTGCAGAGACCCAGTACTTC. It yields the protein CASSQPLGLAETQYF.

The table lists this clone with a count of one. The chain combines TRBV6-6 with TRBJ2-1; maybe TRBD2 (6 bases). Per germline, CDR1 MNHNY and CDR2 SVGAGI (reference sequence). CDR3 length equals 16 residues. V lost 0 bases to trimming and J lost 5 bases, with 14 bases between them. The CDR3 here is CASSYSGRTKNNEQFF. CDR3 nucleotides: TGTGCCAGCAGTTACTCGGGGCGGACTAAGAACAATGAGCAGTTCTTC.

CDR3 residues: CASSLLWDTNYEQYF. The CDR3 coding sequence is TGTGCCAGCAGCTTGCTTTGGGACACGAACTACGAGCAGTACTTC. The chain is built from TRBV5-6 and TRBJ2-7, with D possibly being TRBD1 (6 bases). V lost 1 base, J lost 3 bases, and 14 bases lay in between. The CDR3 sequence is 15 residues long. CDR1 SGHDT and CDR2 YYEEEE come from the germline V gene. Full variable domain (missing parts from reference TRBV5-6 and TRBJ2-7): DAGVTQSPTHLIKTRGQQVTLRCSPKSGHDTVSWYQQALGQGPQFIFQYYEEEERQRGNFPDRFSGHQFPNYSSELNVNALLLGDSALYLCASSLLWDTNYEQYFGPGTRLTVT.

The genes are TRBV6-5 and TRBJ2-5, with D hard to call. Trimming shortened V by 8 bases and J by 5 bases, and 15 bases separated the two germline ends. Per germline, CDR1 MNHEY and CDR2 SVGAGI. There are 13 residues in the CDR3. The CDR3 nucleotides read TGTGCCAGCGGGCCCAACATAGAGGAGACCCAGTACTTC. It is translated as CASGPNIEETQYF.

This sequence joins TRBV7-7 and TRBJ2-3, with D perhaps being TRBD1 or TRBD2 (5 bases each). The CDR3 is 15 amino acids. Germline V lookup: CDR1 SSHAT, CDR2 FNYEAQ (reference sequence). V gave up 3 bases and J gave up 1 base, with 11 bases separating them. The CDR3 DNA follows: TGTGCCAGCAGCTTGGGGACCTATCGCACAGATACGCAGTATTTT. Encoded protein: CASSLGTYRTDTQYF.

The chain links TRBV7-3 to TRBJ2-7, with 12 bases fitting TRBD2. Germline V gene data show CDR1 as SGHTA and CDR2 as FQGTGA. The CDR3 contains 16 residues. The J segment lost 7 bases and the V segment lost 2 bases, leaving 9 bases of the junction unmatched. The CDR3 DNA follows: TGTGCCAGCAGCTTATCGGGACTAGCGGGTGAGACAGAGCAGTACTTC. The encoded protein is CASSLSGLAGETEQYF.

This clone was found once. The chain links TRBV2 to TRBJ1-1; 9 bases fit TRBD1. The CDR3 consists of 16 residues. CDR1 is SNHLY, CDR2 FYNNEI, per germline. The J segment lost 3 bases and the V segment lost 6 bases, leaving 11 bases of the junction unmatched. The CDR3 loop reads CASSWDRENGDTEAFF. The DNA of the CDR3 is TGTGCCAGCAGCTGGGACAGGGAGAATGGGGACACTGAAGCTTTCTTT.

V and J are TRBV6-4 and TRBJ2-1, with 12 bases matching TRBD1. Germline lookup yields CDR1 MRHNA and CDR2 SNTAGT. The CDR3 runs 16 residues. Losses at the gene ends were 3 bases for V and 4 bases for J; bases not matched to a gene: 4. The CDR3 nucleotides are TGTGCCAGCAGTGATGGGGGACAGGGGGCTTACAATGAGCAGTTCTTC. As protein: CASSDGGQGAYNEQFF.

The chain links TRBV19 to TRBJ2-5; perhaps TRBD1 as D (5 bases). There are 14 residues in the CDR3. Trimming removed 5 bases from V and 5 bases from J, with 15 bases in between. The germline CDR1 and CDR2 sequences are LNHDA and SQIVND (reference sequence). CDR3 sequence: CASSQTGLGETQYF. The CDR3, as DNA: TGTGCCAGTAGTCAAACAGGCCTTGGGGAGACCCAGTACTTC.

This chain connects TRBV28 to TRBJ2-7; D not resolved. Trimming removed 3 bases from V and 0 bases from J, with 15 bases in between. The germline gives CDR1 MDHEN, CDR2 SYDVKM. The CDR3 contains 16 residues. CDR3 residues: CASSFVPTRSSYEQYF. The CDR3 DNA is TGTGCCAGCAGTTTCGTGCCAACGCGAAGCTCCTACGAGCAGTACTTC.

The rearrangement joins TRBV10-1 to TRBJ2-1, with 15 bases identical to TRBD2. Losses at the gene ends were 10 bases for V and 10 bases for J; bases not matched to a gene: 8. Germline CDR1 and CDR2: WNHNN and SYGVQD (reference sequence). The length of the CDR3 is 14 residues. CDR3 coding DNA: TGCGCCACGCAGGGACTAGCGGGAGGACGGGAGCAGTTCTTC. Protein: CATQGLAGGREQFF.

This chain joins TRBV5-1 and TRBJ1-1; D is unclear. The CDR3 runs to 13 residues. CDR1 SGHRS and CDR2 YFSETQ come from the germline V gene. V shed 1 base and J shed 6 bases, with 10 bases lying between them. The CDR3 region is CASSLRGSAEAFF. The CDR3 nucleotides are TGCGCCAGCAGCTTGCGGGGTTCCGCTGAAGCTTTCTTT. Drawing the rest from reference TRBV5-1 and TRBJ1-1, the complete variable domain is KAGVTQTPRYLIKTRGQQVTLSCSPISGHRSVSWYQQTPGQGLQFLFEYFSETQRNKGNFPGRFSGRQFSNSRSEMNVSTLELGDSALYLCASSLRGSAEAFFGQGTRLTVV.

The chain carries TRBV7-9 and TRBJ2-7; D gene ambiguous. The V and J ends lost 4 bases and 2 bases respectively, with 18 bases between them. The CDR3 consists of 16 residues. Germline assignment: CDR1 SEHNR and CDR2 FQNEAQ (reference sequence). In nucleotides, the CDR3 is TGTGCCAGCAGCTCCGTCATAGGGTACCGAACCTACGAGCAGTACTTC. It yields the protein CASSSVIGYRTYEQYF.

The chain uses TRBV11-1 and TRBJ1-1; 7 nucleotides align to TRBD1. V lost 1 base to trimming and J lost 0 bases; unmatched junction nucleotides: 8. CDR3 length equals 17 residues. The germline gives CDR1 SGHAT, CDR2 FQDESV (reference sequence). The CDR3 protein is CASSLGQGFRMNTEAFF. CDR3 coding DNA: TGTGCCAGCAGCTTAGGACAGGGATTCCGCATGAACACTGAAGCTTTCTTT.

This CDR3 is CASSPSGLAGREQYF. Here the CDR3 DNA reads TGTGCCAGCAGCCCCTCTGGACTAGCGGGAAGGGAGCAGTACTTC. J is TRBJ2-7 and V is TRBV7-9; 12 bases line up with TRBD2. Germline V gives CDR1 SEHNR, CDR2 FQNEAQ (reference sequence). The trim removed 5 bases at V and 7 bases at J, leaving 9 bases unmatched. The CDR3 spans 15 residues.

This rearrangement joins TRBV29-1 to TRBJ2-4; TRBD1 agrees at 7 bases. The V gene end was trimmed by 2 bases and the J gene end by 8 bases; junction bases not matched to a gene: 3. Germline V CDR1 and CDR2: SQVTM, ANQGSEA. The CDR3 runs 12 residues. This CDR3 is CSVELTGDIQYF. CDR3 coding DNA: TGCAGCGTTGAACTAACAGGGGACATTCAGTACTTC.

The CDR3 sequence is CASSQSGGIEQYF. CDR3 DNA sequence: TGTGCCAGCAGTCAAAGCGGGGGAATCGAGCAGTACTTC. The chain links TRBV11-3 to TRBJ2-7, with 8 bases fitting TRBD2. Germline lookup yields CDR1 SGHNT and CDR2 YENEEA. Trimming removed 6 bases from V and 6 bases from J; junction bases left unmatched: 7. The CDR3 runs to 13 residues.

This chain connects TRBV28 to TRBJ1-5, with D possibly TRBD1 on 5 matching bases. This CDR3 comprises 13 residues. Trimming removed 5 bases from V and 6 bases from J, with 11 bases in between. Germline CDR1 and CDR2: MDHEN and SYDVKM. This CDR3 is CASSATGGQPQHF. The CDR3 nucleotides are TGTGCCAGCAGTGCTACGGGGGGTCAGCCCCAGCATTTT.